What follows is one T cell receptor beta chain and its context. The CDR3 sequence is 16 residues long. From germline, CDR1 is LGHNA and CDR2 YNFKEQ. V gave up 3 bases and J gave up 1 base; unmatched junction bases: 7. These data are taken from a study of cytomegalovirus exposure and HLA in healthy donors. PCR primers comprised 60 Vbeta and 13 Jbeta primers. Clones were read by immunoSEQ multiplex PCR, and TCRdb kept only the in-frame ones, dropping some. The profile shows approximately 180,000 clones, roughly 12% of them singletons. The sequencing sample was made of PBMCs. The source of this sequence is a man in his fifties or sixties in good health and CMV-seropositive. V gene TRBV4-2 combines with J gene TRBJ2-3, with TRBD1 matching 7 bases. CDR3 DNA sequence: TGTGCCAGCAGCCACCCGTCAGGGGGTCGCACAGATACGCAGTATTTT. As protein: CASSHPSGGRTDTQYF.